Listed here is a single TCR beta chain. The data originate from a study of blood T cell repertoires in COVID-19. Study details: COVID-19 samples collected from the United States, Italy and Spain covered acute and convalescent phases.

Original processing notes: Quantification of nucleated cells was approximated via reference gene primer amplification. Repertoires were generated with immunoSEQ multiplex PCR, while TCRdb's copy carries only in-frame clones and drops some. That table furnishes V, J and clone size, whereas the DNA furnished D and trimming. The table shows 200,000 to 250,000 clones, with around 83% occurring only once. The V end was cut by 5 bases, the J end by 6 bases, with 19 bases between. CDR1 is SEHNR, CDR2 FQNEAQ, per germline (reference sequence). CDR3 size: 16 residues. The sequencing sample was made of peripheral blood. The gene calls are TRBV7-9 and TRBJ2-2, with D tentatively TRBD1 (7 bases). The receptor's source is a woman between 50 and 59 years old with COVID-19, enrolled during active disease. Here the CDR3 reads CASSTLGRGESGELFF. CDR3 coding DNA: TGTGCCAGCAGCACCCTGGGCAGGGGGGAATCCGGGGAGCTGTTTTTT. Looking up the rest from reference TRBV7-9 and TRBJ2-2 gives the full variable domain: DTGVSQNPRHKITKRGQNVTFRCDPISEHNRLYWYRQTLGQGPEFLTYFQNEAQLEKSRLLSDRFSAERPKGSFSTLEIQRTEQGDSAMYLCASSTLGRGESGELFFGEGSRLTVL.